These 25 T cell receptor beta chains came from one sample sequenced in a study of cytomegalovirus exposure and HLA in healthy donors. PCR involved 60 Vbeta and 13 Jbeta primers. TCRdb's table, derived via immunoSEQ multiplex PCR, lists solely in-frame clones and lacks some. This table holds about 160,000 clones, approximately 67% found once. The sequenced material came from PBMCs. The receptors come from a woman under 30 in good health and CMV-seropositive.

The rearrangement joins TRBV5-1 to TRBJ1-1, with TRBD1 identical over 10 bases. The CDR3 contains 17 residues. Germline CDR1 is SGHRS and CDR2 is YFSETQ. Trimming cost V 3 bases and J 4 bases; bases outside gene matches: 12. CDR3 amino acids: CASSSRTGGGVGTEAFF. CDR3 nucleotides: TGCGCCAGCAGCTCGAGGACAGGGGGGGGAGTAGGCACTGAAGCTTTCTTT.

The V and J genes are TRBV27 and TRBJ1-2, with 11 bases identical to TRBD1. The germline V gene has CDR1 MNHEY and CDR2 SMNVEV (reference sequence). The CDR3 spans 19 residues. V was pared by 4 bases and J by 7 bases, with 20 bases of the junction left unmatched. DNA for the CDR3: TGTGCCAGCAGTTCCACCCTAGGACAGGGGGCAAGTCGGAGTTTTGGCTACACCTTC. Its protein is CASSSTLGQGASRSFGYTF.

The rearrangement joins TRBV9 to TRBJ2-5, with a weak D call TRBD2 (6 bases). The CDR3 sequence is 14 residues long. V lost 4 bases to trimming and J lost 1 base, with 11 bases between them. The germline CDR1 and CDR2 sequences are SGDLS and YYNGEE. CDR3 DNA sequence: TGTGCCAGCAGCTCCCGGGGGACCCAAGAGACCCAGTACTTC. This encodes CASSSRGTQETQYF.

The chain links TRBV5-1 to TRBJ2-7; 8 nucleotides line up with TRBD2. Per the germline V gene, CDR1 is SGHRS and CDR2 is YFSETQ. The CDR3 length is 15 residues. V was clipped by 0 bases and J by 5 bases; unmatched bases: 7. The CDR3 DNA is TGCGCCAGCAGCTTGGGAGTAAATAGCGGGAACGAGCAGTACTTC. Translated: CASSLGVNSGNEQYF. The variable domain in full, with the rest retrieved from reference TRBV5-1 and TRBJ2-7, is KAGVTQTPRYLIKTRGQQVTLSCSPISGHRSVSWYQQTPGQGLQFLFEYFSETQRNKGNFPGRFSGRQFSNSRSEMNVSTLELGDSALYLCASSLGVNSGNEQYFGPGTRLTVT.

The chain uses TRBV7-8 and TRBJ2-7, with a tentative D call TRBD2 (5 bases). V was pared by 3 bases and J by 7 bases, with 16 bases between. This CDR3 has 14 residues. The germline gives CDR1 SGHVS, CDR2 FQNEAQ. The CDR3: CASSFRGRAEEQYF. CDR3 bases: TGTGCCAGCAGCTTTCGAGGGAGAGCAGAAGAGCAGTACTTC.

The chain recombines TRBV5-6 with TRBJ1-2; TRBD1 matches 9 bases. This CDR3 is built from 14 residues. Germline assignment: CDR1 SGHDT and CDR2 YYEEEE. With V trimmed by 3 bases and J by 6 bases, 6 bases remained unmatched. The CDR3 nucleotides read TGTGCCAGCAGCTACTGGACAGGGGTAAATGGCTACACCTTC. This codes for CASSYWTGVNGYTF.

The chain recombines TRBV2 with TRBJ1-2, with 8 bases that match TRBD1. CDR1 and CDR2 from the germline V gene are SNHLY and FYNNEI. J was trimmed by 8 bases and V by 3 bases; bases with no gene match: 17. The CDR3 consists of 17 residues. CDR3 sequence: CASSEGPPKDRAPGYTF. Written as DNA, the CDR3 is TGTGCCAGCAGTGAGGGTCCTCCAAAGGACAGGGCTCCCGGCTACACCTTC.

In its sample, this clone was seen a few times. The genes are TRBV7-2 and TRBJ1-2; D might be TRBD1 (5 bases). Germline CDR1 is SGHTA and CDR2 is FQGNSA. The CDR3 totals 12 residues. V was clipped by 5 bases and J by 8 bases, with 12 bases between them. This CDR3 is CASSLQVYGYTF. The CDR3 coding sequence is TGTGCCAGCAGCCTACAGGTTTACGGCTACACCTTC.

This clone occurred a few times. The chain links TRBV6-5 to TRBJ1-3; D perhaps matches TRBD1 (6 bases). V was shortened by 6 bases and J by 4 bases, with 13 bases between the two germline ends. The germline V gene has CDR1 MNHEY and CDR2 SVGAGI. This CDR3 comprises 14 residues. CDR3 coding DNA: TGTGCCAGCAGCCCCGGGACAACGGGAAACACCATATATTTT. Amino acid sequence: CASSPGTTGNTIYF.

The rearrangement links TRBV18 to TRBJ1-2; 9 bases agree with TRBD1. The junction had 9 bases not matched to a gene; V was cut back by 6 bases and J by 4 bases. Germline V lookup: CDR1 KGHSH, CDR2 LQKENI. There are 15 residues in the CDR3. As DNA, the CDR3 is TGTGCCAGCTCCCTACTGGGACAGGGATCCTATGGCTACACCTTC. Protein sequence: CASSLLGQGSYGYTF.

V gene TRBV18 combines with J gene TRBJ2-7; TRBD2 aligns across 13 bases. The trim removed 4 bases at V and 1 base at J, leaving 4 bases unmatched. Germline CDR1 KGHSH, CDR2 LQKENI. The CDR3 spans 16 residues. The CDR3 is CASSRLAGGTSYEQYF. The CDR3, as DNA: TGTGCCAGCTCACGACTAGCGGGGGGCACGTCCTACGAGCAGTACTTC.

This sequence joins TRBV29-1 and TRBJ2-7, with 8 bases aligning to TRBD2. J gave up 2 bases and V 5 bases, and 17 bases lay outside the gene matches. Germline assignment: CDR1 SQVTM and CDR2 ANQGSEA. The CDR3 has 17 amino acids. The CDR3 DNA reads TGCAGCGTTCTTTTGATAGAGAGCGGGAGCCTGCCCTACGAGCAGTACTTC. This sequence encodes CSVLLIESGSLPYEQYF.

This chain links TRBV2 with TRBJ1-1; a weak D match, TRBD1 (6 bases). This CDR3 has 12 residues. Trimming took off 8 bases at V and 3 bases at J, with 10 bases between the two ends. Germline V gene sequence: CDR1 SNHLY, CDR2 FYNNEI. CDR3 protein: CASGGQYTEAFF. The CDR3 nucleotides are TGTGCCAGCGGAGGACAGTACACTGAAGCTTTCTTT. The variable domain in full, with the rest retrieved from reference TRBV2 and TRBJ1-1, is EPEVTQTPSHQVTQMGQEVILRCVPISNHLYFYWYRQILGQKVEFLVSFYNNEISEKSEIFDDQFSVERPDGSNFTLKIRSTKLEDSAMYFCASGGQYTEAFFGQGTRLTVV.

V is TRBV29-1 and J is TRBJ2-5; no definite D call. The V gene lost 0 bases and the J gene lost 7 bases, with 6 bases spanning the gap. Germline values: CDR1 SQVTM, CDR2 ANQGSEA. This CDR3 is built from 11 residues. The CDR3 coding sequence is TGCAGCGTTGAAGATCTAGGGACCCAGTACTTC. Its protein is CSVEDLGTQYF. The whole variable domain, remainder taken from reference TRBV29-1 and TRBJ2-5, is SAVISQKPSRDICQRGTSLTIQCQVDSQVTMMFWYRQQPGQSLTLIATANQGSEATYESGFVIDKFPISRPNLTFSTLTVSNMSPEDSSIYLCSVEDLGTQYFGPGTRLLVL.

The sample holds a few counts of this clone. The chain recombines TRBV5-4 with TRBJ2-1; the match to TRBD1 covers 7 bases. The germline gives CDR1 SGHNT, CDR2 YYREEE (reference sequence). This CDR3 has 16 residues. V trimming: 3 bases; J trimming: 6 bases; junction bases outside the gene matches: 12. CDR3 in amino acids: CASSSRYRGRGNEQFF. The CDR3 nucleotides read TGTGCCAGCAGCTCTAGGTACAGGGGACGCGGCAATGAGCAGTTCTTC.

This rearrangement joins TRBV14 to TRBJ1-5; D is unclear. V dropped 1 base and J dropped 6 bases, with 7 bases sitting between them. The CDR3 loop spans 13 amino acids. The germline CDR1 and CDR2 sequences are SGHDN and FVKESK. The CDR3 sequence is CASSQGGVQPQHF. The CDR3 DNA follows: TGTGCCAGCAGCCAAGGCGGGGTTCAGCCCCAGCATTTT. The whole variable domain, remainder taken from reference TRBV14 and TRBJ1-5, is EAGVTQFPSHSVIEKGQTVTLRCDPISGHDNLYWYRRVMGKEIKFLLHFVKESKQDESGMPNNRFLAERTGGTYSTLKVQPAELEDSGVYFCASSQGGVQPQHFGDGTRLSIL.

The table lists this clone with a few counts. The chain couples TRBV7-8 to TRBJ1-1, with a weak D call TRBD1 (5 bases). The CDR3 length is 14 residues. Germline V gives CDR1 SGHVS, CDR2 FQNEAQ. The ends were cut back, 1 base at V and 5 bases at J, with 11 bases in the middle. The CDR3 protein is CASSLVSGRTEAFF. The CDR3, as DNA: TGTGCCAGCAGCTTAGTATCAGGGCGTACTGAAGCTTTCTTT.

This sequence joins TRBV19 and TRBJ2-1, with D tentatively TRBD2 (7 bases). With 3 bases removed from V and 7 bases from J, the gap between germline ends came to 19 bases. Germline V lookup: CDR1 LNHDA, CDR2 SQIVND (reference sequence). This CDR3 spans 16 amino acids. The CDR3 reads CASSITPAGATNEQFF. CDR3 in DNA: TGTGCCAGTAGTATCACCCCGGCGGGGGCTACGAATGAGCAGTTCTTC.

This clone was seen a few times. This chain joins TRBV18 and TRBJ1-5, with 7 bases matching TRBD1. CDR3 length equals 16 residues. V was clipped by 3 bases and J by 3 bases; unmatched bases: 8. CDR1 is KGHSH, CDR2 LQKENI, per germline. The CDR3 sequence: CASSPPGRGINQPQHF. In DNA form, the CDR3 reads TGTGCCAGCTCACCGCCGGGCAGGGGGATCAATCAGCCCCAGCATTTT.

V is TRBV25-1 and J is TRBJ2-7; 11 bases fit TRBD2. V was clipped by 4 bases and J by 4 bases; unmatched bases: 3. Germline V gene data show CDR1 as MGHDK and CDR2 as SYGVNS. The length of the CDR3 is 14 residues. CDR3 sequence: CASSGTSGSYEQYF. CDR3 bases: TGTGCCAGCAGTGGGACTAGCGGGTCTTACGAGCAGTACTTC.

This clone occurred a few times. The chain carries TRBV19 and TRBJ2-3; D may be TRBD2 (6 bases). Germline V gene sequence: CDR1 LNHDA, CDR2 SQIVND (reference sequence). The V end lost 8 bases, the J end lost 2 bases, and 11 bases lay between the germline ends. The CDR3 covers 13 residues. CDR3 nucleotide sequence: TGTGCCAGTCGACGGGAGACCACAGATACGCAGTATTTT. Translating it yields CASRRETTDTQYF.

The V and J genes are TRBV7-2 and TRBJ1-1; D unresolved. The CDR3 spans 13 residues. Germline CDR1 SGHTA, CDR2 FQGNSA. V lost 0 bases and J 7 bases, leaving 9 bases between the germline ends. For the CDR3, the DNA is TGTGCCAGCAGCTTAGCGCGGGGTGGTGAAGCTTTCTTT. Translated: CASSLARGGEAFF.

This clone was seen just once. This chain uses TRBV14 with TRBJ2-5, with D possibly being TRBD2 (6 bases). The germline V gene encodes CDR1 SGHDN and CDR2 FVKESK. The CDR3 is made up of 17 amino acids. The V and J ends lost 4 bases and 0 bases respectively, with 18 bases between them. The CDR3 nucleotides read TGTGCCAGCAGCCTCAATTGGGCTAGCGCTTACCAAGAGACCCAGTACTTC. This gives the protein CASSLNWASAYQETQYF.

CDR3 sequence reads: CAWSVPRFGGNTIYF. The CDR3 DNA is TGTGCCTGGAGTGTACCTCGATTCGGTGGAAACACCATATATTTT. The chain couples TRBV30 to TRBJ1-3; D unclear. V was cut by 0 bases and J by 3 bases, with 12 bases left in between. CDR1 and CDR2 (germline): GTSNPN, SVGIG (reference sequence). This CDR3 has 15 amino acids.

As concerns this clone: Other DNA sequences in the same sample also yield this CDR3. V is TRBV7-9 and J is TRBJ1-4; TRBD1 agrees at 8 bases. The germline V gene has CDR1 SEHNR and CDR2 FQNEAQ (reference sequence). The CDR3 spans 15 residues. With V trimmed by 5 bases and J by 0 bases, 2 bases remained unmatched. The DNA for the CDR3 is TGTGCCAGCAGCCTACAGGGGGCAACTAATGAAAAACTGTTTTTT. Translation gives CASSLQGATNEKLFF.